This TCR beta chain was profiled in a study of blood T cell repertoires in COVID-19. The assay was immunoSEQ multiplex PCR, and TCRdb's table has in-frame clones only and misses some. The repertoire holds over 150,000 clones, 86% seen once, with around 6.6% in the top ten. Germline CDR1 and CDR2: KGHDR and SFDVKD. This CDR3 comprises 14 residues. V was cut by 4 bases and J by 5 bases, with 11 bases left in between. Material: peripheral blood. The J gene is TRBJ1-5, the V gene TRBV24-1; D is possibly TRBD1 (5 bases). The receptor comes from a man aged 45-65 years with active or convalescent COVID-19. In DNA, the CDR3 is TGTGCCACCAGTGAGAAGGGACTTTATCAGCCCCAGCATTTT. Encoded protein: CATSEKGLYQPQHF.